This record looks at one TCR beta chain sequence and its context. The specificity of this receptor is unknown. Base qualities are not provided; no much larger clone lies one nucleotide away. The High Capacity cDNA Reverse Transcription Kit was used to reverse transcribe all of the isolated RNA, meaning that expressed TCRB transcripts were what got sequenced. Naive, central memory and regulatory T cell samples underwent deep immunoSEQ sequencing, averaging about 3.5 million total reads per sample. After sorted cells were lysed in RLT buffer, RNA was extracted with DNase-treated RNeasy Micro or Mini kits, with the choice depending on cell number. To prevent cross-contamination, each cell subset was processed individually, whereas patient and healthy donor samples were processed jointly. TCRB sequences were amplified from cDNA with the immunoSEQ multiplex PCR, producing 87-bp fragments spanning the CDR3 region. Sequencing of the amplicons was performed on the Illumina HiSeq platform. The authors' analysis ran thus. PCR bias was corrected computationally using synthetic template baselines, and reads within Hamming distance 2 were collapsed, with unmergeable singletons discarded. By aligning reads against IMGT, V, D and J genes, CDR3 length, and insertions or deletions at six rearrangement sites were assigned. Within each subset, clonotype counts were normalized to the number of sorted cells before true diversity and Gini coefficients were calculated with the tcR R package. Repertoire sharing was quantified using the overlap coefficient calculated on TCRB nucleotide sequences. Out-of-frame TCRB sequences from naive cells were analyzed to stand in for the pre-selection repertoire. TCRdb took over this immuneACCESS table, retaining in-frame rearrangements with V and J assigned. Such tables are incomplete; in checked studies, under half of the missing clones stem from an unresolved V gene, and the remainder is unexplained. That table is the source of V, J and clone size, and D and trimming were worked out from the DNA. The sample table lists 300,000 or so clones, about 13% of them with a count of one. The top ten hold roughly 0.018% of the sample.

From each donor, a single peripheral blood sample of approximately 0.11 L on average was drawn into heparinised tubes. Using a panel that included CD45RO, CCR7, CD25, CD127, CD95 and CD27, naive, central memory, regulatory and stem cell-like memory CD4+ T cells were sorted on a BD FACSAria II. Purity was above 95% for every sorted population. PBMCs were isolated immediately by Lymphoprep density gradient centrifugation and stained directly without culture. Samples were stained and sorted in pairs, with one healthy donor and one patient per experiment, so that batch effects were minimized. The CDR3, cysteine through phenylalanine, is 16 amino acids long. Only the CDR3 DNA stays, 48 bases, in frame from base 1. Reading the germline V gene gives CDR1 MGHRA and CDR2 YSYEKL. Cut back by 1 base and 4 bases, the V and J ends lie 17 bases apart. The record originates from a study of beta chain features in type 1 diabetes (dated by TCRdb to about 2018). About the investigation overall: Mean age, gender distribution, total cell number and subset yield were not different between patients and healthy donors. A total of approximately 99,000,000 sorted cells were examined across all samples, and RNA yield correlated strongly with the number of cells per subset. The study compared TCRB repertoires of sorted circulating CD4+ T cell subsets between recently diagnosed type 1 diabetes patients and matched healthy donors. Naive and central memory subsets were obtained from all 30 or so donors, but regulatory and stem cell-like memory subsets were isolated from only 8 patients and roughly eight healthy donors. What the authors observed across the whole study: Fewer insertions and more nucleotide deletions at VDJ recombination sites were observed in patients with type 1 diabetes, implying thymic rearrangement abnormalities. Shorter templates might be favored by PCR, yet because patient and control samples were amplified and corrected together, any such skew would affect both groups equally. In all four CD4+ subsets, TCRB CDR3 length was moderately but significantly shorter in type 1 diabetes patients. Because cDNA rather than genomic DNA was sequenced, highly expressing activated cells could have been over-represented, although no difference in activation and CD3 levels was found between groups. Because small numbers of individuals were included in the HLA sub-analyses, any influence of HLA type on TCRB rearrangement was left unresolved. The naive, central memory and regulatory TCRB repertoires appeared to resemble one another more closely among patients than among healthy donors.

The clonotype was recovered from a man aged 30-40 years with type 1 diabetes. Sequencing was done on a sample of naive CD4+ T cells from blood. Sample cell subset or site, as interpreted from the label and publication: true naive CD4+ T cells. The rearrangement combines TRBV4-1 with TRBJ2-7; the D gene is perhaps TRBD1, on 5 matching bases. The sequenced DNA is TGCGCCAGCAGCCAAGTAGGCAGGGAAAAATCGTACGAGCAGTACTTC. Its translation reads: CASSQVGREKSYEQYF.